These 30 T cell receptor beta chains share one sample of origin, sequenced in a study of blood T cell repertoires in COVID-19. Sequencing used immunoSEQ multiplex PCR; TCRdb keeps in-frame clones, though not all of them. In the table there are some 270,000 clones, 70% to 90% of which are singletons. Input material: PBMCs or T cells enriched from blood (not recorded which). The receptors stem from a woman in her 30s who had recovered from COVID-19.

This chain joins TRBV11-2 and TRBJ2-7; D might be TRBD1 (5 bases). The CDR3 has 19 amino acids. V was pared by 2 bases and J by 8 bases, with 31 bases between. From germline, CDR1 is SGHAT and CDR2 FQNNGV. The CDR3 DNA reads as TGTGCCAGCAGCTTATCTCCGGGCCGAGCGCGACAAAACAGGATCAAGCAGTACTTC. Residues: CASSLSPGRARQNRIKQYF.

The chain is built from TRBV4-1 and TRBJ2-7, with TRBD1 as a possible D gene (6 bases). This CDR3 is 14 amino acids long. Germline assignment: CDR1 MGHRA and CDR2 YSYEKL. The germline V and J ends were trimmed by 1 base and 2 bases, with 9 bases remaining between them. The CDR3 nucleotides are TGCGCCAGCAGCCAAGTCGGACAGACCTACGAGCAGTACTTC. It yields the protein CASSQVGQTYEQYF.

This clone was picked up many times. J is TRBJ1-1 and V is TRBV2; 8 nucleotides agree with TRBD1. Trimming took 10 bases from V and 1 from J; bases not matched to a gene: 8. This CDR3 comprises 14 residues. Germline V CDR1 and CDR2: SNHLY, FYNNEI. CDR3 loop: CATTGGSRNTEAFF. In nucleotides, the CDR3 is TGTGCCACCACAGGGGGAAGTAGGAACACTGAAGCTTTCTTT. The variable domain in full, with the rest retrieved from reference TRBV2 and TRBJ1-1, is EPEVTQTPSHQVTQMGQEVILRCVPISNHLYFYWYRQILGQKVEFLVSFYNNEISEKSEIFDDQFSVERPDGSNFTLKIRSTKLEDSAMYFCATTGGSRNTEAFFGQGTRLTVV.

J is TRBJ1-6 and V is TRBV5-6, with unresolved D. V gave up 0 bases and J gave up 0 bases, with 4 bases separating them. Germline V gene sequence: CDR1 SGHDT, CDR2 YYEEEE. The CDR3 is 15 amino acids. CDR3 sequence reads: CASSLGSSYNSPLHF. The CDR3 DNA reads as TGTGCCAGCAGCTTGGGCAGCTCCTATAATTCACCCCTCCACTTT. Looking up the rest from reference TRBV5-6 and TRBJ1-6 gives the full variable domain: DAGVTQSPTHLIKTRGQQVTLRCSPKSGHDTVSWYQQALGQGPQFIFQYYEEEERQRGNFPDRFSGHQFPNYSSELNVNALLLGDSALYLCASSLGSSYNSPLHFGNGTRLTVT.

This clone was seen a single time. The rearrangement uses TRBV4-2 and TRBJ2-7, with D possibly matching TRBD1 (6 bases). CDR1 LGHNA and CDR2 YNFKEQ come from the germline V gene. The CDR3 covers 15 residues. V was shortened by 5 bases and J by 0 bases, with 14 bases between the two germline ends. DNA of the CDR3: TGTGCCAGCAGCACAGGGCTTTTGAGCTCCTACGAGCAGTACTTC. Translation gives CASSTGLLSSYEQYF.

This clone was found a few times. V usage is TRBV11-2 and J usage is TRBJ2-7; TRBD2 matches at 8 bases. Germline CDR1 is SGHAT and CDR2 is FQNNGV. The CDR3 has 15 residues. The junction had 9 bases not matched to a gene; V was cut back by 1 base and J by 7 bases. DNA of the CDR3: TGTGCCAGCAGCTTAGCTGCCGGGGGGGCAAGTGAGCAGTACTTC. This sequence encodes CASSLAAGGASEQYF.

The CDR3 protein is CASSLYREKLFF. The CDR3, as DNA: TGTGCCAGCAGCTTATACCGGGAAAAACTGTTTTTT. V is TRBV7-8 and J is TRBJ1-4, with D unresolved. Looked up from germline, CDR1 is SGHVS and CDR2 is FQNEAQ. Trimming pared 2 bases from V and 8 bases from J, leaving 6 bases between. This CDR3 region has 12 residues.

J is TRBJ1-2 and V is TRBV18; TRBD1 matches at 8 bases. Germline CDR1 KGHSH, CDR2 LQKENI. The CDR3 totals 13 residues. Trimming took 6 bases from V and 3 from J; bases not matched to a gene: 3. CDR3 residues: CASSPGGDYGYTF. DNA for the CDR3: TGTGCCAGCTCCCCAGGGGGCGACTATGGCTACACCTTC.

This chain uses TRBV19 with TRBJ2-7; 7 bases map to TRBD1. Germline V CDR1 and CDR2: LNHDA, SQIVND (reference sequence). The CDR3 spans 14 residues. J was trimmed by 5 bases and V by 7 bases; bases with no gene match: 11. The DNA for the CDR3 is TGTGCCAGTAAAAAGACAGGGAAAGTACACGAGCAGTACTTC. This gives the protein CASKKTGKVHEQYF.

The chain combines TRBV7-2 with TRBJ1-2; 7 positions agree with TRBD1. V gave up 1 base and J gave up 6 bases; unmatched junction bases: 8. Germline V CDR1 and CDR2: SGHTA, FQGNSA. The CDR3 has 15 amino acids. The CDR3 DNA is TGTGCCAGCAGCTTAGGACAGGGATGGGCTCATGGCTACACCTTC. Amino acid sequence: CASSLGQGWAHGYTF.

The chain joins TRBV2 to TRBJ1-4, with D unresolved. Trimming left V 2 bases short and J 7 bases short, with 23 bases between. Germline V lookup: CDR1 SNHLY, CDR2 FYNNEI. The CDR3 spans 18 residues. CDR3 loop: CASSEFPSRGTRGEKLFF. The CDR3 DNA is TGTGCCAGCAGTGAATTTCCATCTCGGGGAACCAGAGGTGAAAAACTGTTTTTT.

V usage is TRBV10-3 and J usage is TRBJ2-4; possible D gene TRBD2, 5 bases. Trimming took off 11 bases at V and 6 bases at J, with 17 bases between the two ends. Per the germline V gene, CDR1 is ENHRY and CDR2 is SYGVKD. CDR3 length: 13 residues. The CDR3 nucleotides read TGTGCCTCGAAAGGATTTGAGGGAAACATTCAGTACTTC. Residues: CASKGFEGNIQYF.

At least ten counts were recorded for this clone. The V call is TRBV11-2, the J call TRBJ2-1, with TRBD2 identical over 7 bases. There are 15 residues in the CDR3. After removal of 5 bases from V and 5 bases from J, the junction contained 9 bases not matched to a gene. CDR1 is SGHAT and CDR2 is FQNNGV in the germline V gene. The DNA for the CDR3 is TGTGCCAGCAGCCCGAGCGGGGTCCCAAACAATGAGCAGTTCTTC. Its protein product is CASSPSGVPNNEQFF.

The J gene is TRBJ1-1, the V gene TRBV7-9; a possible D gene is TRBD1 (5 bases). V gave up 8 bases and J gave up 1 base, with 20 bases separating them. Germline V CDR1 and CDR2: SEHNR, FQNEAQ (reference sequence). CDR3 length equals 16 residues. CDR3 amino acids: CASFPFGGAQNTEAFF. CDR3 nucleotide sequence: TGTGCCAGCTTCCCCTTTGGAGGGGCTCAGAACACTGAAGCTTTCTTT.

This chain connects TRBV27 to TRBJ2-1, with 8 bases identical to TRBD2. CDR1 MNHEY and CDR2 SMNVEV come from the germline V gene (reference sequence). Trimming removed 3 bases from V and 3 bases from J; junction bases left unmatched: 4. The CDR3 is 15 residues long. The CDR3 nucleotides are TGTGCCAGCAGTTTGACGGGGGGGCTCTACAATGAGCAGTTCTTC. It codes for CASSLTGGLYNEQFF.

The chain has TRBV18 and TRBJ1-1; 7 bases line up with TRBD1. The V and J ends lost 5 bases and 2 bases, in that order; junction bases with no gene match: 8. This CDR3 comprises 15 residues. The germline CDR1 and CDR2 sequences are KGHSH and LQKENI. The CDR3 region has the DNA TGTGCCAGCTCATTGGACAGGTGGGGAAACACTGAAGCTTTCTTT. It encodes CASSLDRWGNTEAFF.

The chain has TRBV7-2 and TRBJ2-7; tentatively, D is TRBD2 (5 bases). Between the trimmed V and J ends, which lost 5 bases and 3 bases, there was a span of 14 bases. CDR1 SGHTA and CDR2 FQGNSA come from the germline V gene. This CDR3 is built from 14 residues. The CDR3 nucleotides are TGTGCCAGCAGCAGAACCGGGATCCTCTACGAGCAGTACTTC. It is translated as CASSRTGILYEQYF.

The chain is built from TRBV5-1 and TRBJ1-4, with a possible D match to TRBD1 (5 bases). This CDR3 contains 14 residues. The germline V gene has CDR1 SGHRS and CDR2 YFSETQ. With 2 bases removed from V and 0 bases from J, the gap between germline ends came to 5 bases. CDR3 sequence: CASSLGATNEKLFF. In DNA, the CDR3 is TGCGCCAGCAGCTTAGGGGCAACTAATGAAAAACTGTTTTTT.

The chain couples TRBV7-9 to TRBJ1-5; D unresolved. Germline assignment: CDR1 SEHNR and CDR2 FQNEAQ (reference sequence). The CDR3 contains 16 residues. V lost 1 base, J lost 6 bases, and 16 bases lay in between. This CDR3 is CASSLEEGTFGQPQHF. The CDR3 nucleotides are TGTGCCAGCAGCTTAGAGGAGGGCACCTTCGGTCAGCCCCAGCATTTT.

V gene TRBV4-2 combines with J gene TRBJ2-7; D is unresolved. CDR1 LGHNA and CDR2 YNFKEQ come from the germline V gene. This CDR3 region has 15 residues. V lost 0 bases, J lost 6 bases, and 15 bases lay in between. This CDR3 is CASSQDQYPGIEQYF. The CDR3 bases are TGTGCCAGCAGCCAAGATCAGTACCCAGGTATCGAGCAGTACTTC.

This chain connects TRBV28 to TRBJ1-6, with 7 nucleotides matching TRBD1. CDR1 is MDHEN and CDR2 is SYDVKM in the germline V gene. Trimming at V came to 2 bases and at J to 0 bases, leaving 13 bases not matched to a gene. The CDR3 extends over 20 amino acids. The DNA of the CDR3 is TGTGCCAGCAGTTTACGACGGGACAGAACTATTAGCTCCTATAATTCACCCCTCCACTTT. It is translated as CASSLRRDRTISSYNSPLHF.

V usage is TRBV7-6 and J usage is TRBJ2-3; TRBD2 matches at 10 bases. This CDR3 is 15 amino acids long. The V gene's germline CDR1 is SGHVS and CDR2 FNYEAQ. Trimming removed 5 bases from V and 2 bases from J; junction bases left unmatched: 4. CDR3: CASSPLAGDTDTQYF. The CDR3 DNA reads as TGTGCCAGCAGCCCGCTAGCGGGAGACACAGATACGCAGTATTTT. Variable domain in full (rest from reference TRBV7-6 and TRBJ2-3): GAGVSQSPRYKVTKRGQDVALRCDPISGHVSLYWYRQALGQGPEFLTYFNYEAQQDKSGLPNDRFSAERPEGSISTLTIQRTEQRDSAMYRCASSPLAGDTDTQYFGPGTRLTVL.

This clone was seen a handful of times. The gene calls are TRBV5-1 and TRBJ1-2, with D possibly being TRBD1 (6 bases). Deletions cut 6 bases from V and 4 bases from J, with 16 bases between. This CDR3 spans 14 amino acids. Germline V gene data show CDR1 as SGHRS and CDR2 as YFSETQ. The CDR3 loop is CASNPGRGAYGYTF. The CDR3 DNA reads TGCGCCAGCAACCCAGGCAGGGGAGCCTATGGCTACACCTTC.

This clone was counted a few times. The V and J genes are TRBV7-8 and TRBJ1-1; possible D gene TRBD1, 6 bases. The CDR3 contains 16 residues. Trimming pared 2 bases from V and 0 bases from J, leaving 13 bases between. The germline V gene has CDR1 SGHVS and CDR2 FQNEAQ. CDR3 nucleotide sequence: TGTGCCAGCAGCTTATCCGCAGGGGTAATGAACACTGAAGCTTTCTTT. This codes for CASSLSAGVMNTEAFF.

The V gene is TRBV10-3, the J gene TRBJ2-2; D not certain. The length of the CDR3 is 15 residues. Germline loops: CDR1 ENHRY, CDR2 SYGVKD. Trimming took off 4 bases at V and 6 bases at J, with 15 bases between the two ends. CDR3 in amino acids: CAISAPTLSSGELFF. The CDR3 DNA is TGTGCCATCAGTGCCCCAACTCTTTCGTCCGGGGAGCTGTTTTTT.

The chain uses TRBV7-9 and TRBJ1-4; D unresolved. The germline gives CDR1 SEHNR, CDR2 FQNEAQ (reference sequence). V lost 4 bases and J lost 0, with 12 bases in between. This CDR3 has 16 amino acids. In nucleotides, the CDR3 is TGTGCCAGCAGCTCCCATGCGGCAGCAACTAATGAAAAACTGTTTTTT. Residues: CASSSHAAATNEKLFF.

The chain couples TRBV4-1 to TRBJ2-3; 10 bases agree with TRBD2. The CDR3 spans 16 residues. The V segment lost 3 bases and the J segment 3 bases; nucleotides outside the gene matches: 6. The germline gives CDR1 MGHRA, CDR2 YSYEKL. CDR3 in DNA: TGCGCCAGCAGCCAGGTCGGACTAGCGGTTACAGATACGCAGTATTTT. Translating it yields CASSQVGLAVTDTQYF.

The rearrangement links TRBV5-1 to TRBJ1-2; D unresolved. V lost 1 base and J 5 bases, leaving 12 bases between the germline ends. The CDR3 has 14 amino acids. Germline V lookup: CDR1 SGHRS, CDR2 YFSETQ. CDR3 region: CASSLMAADYGYTF. The CDR3 coding sequence is TGCGCCAGCAGCTTGATGGCAGCGGATTATGGCTACACCTTC. Variable domain in full (rest from reference TRBV5-1 and TRBJ1-2): KAGVTQTPRYLIKTRGQQVTLSCSPISGHRSVSWYQQTPGQGLQFLFEYFSETQRNKGNFPGRFSGRQFSNSRSEMNVSTLELGDSALYLCASSLMAADYGYTFGSGTRLTVV.

This clone was seen only once. The chain recombines TRBV6-5 with TRBJ1-2; TRBD1 matches 8 bases. Germline CDR1 MNHEY, CDR2 SVGAGI. The CDR3 is 14 residues long. Unmatched junction bases numbered 6, after V lost 6 bases and J lost 3 bases. CDR3 sequence reads: CASRGTGLYYGYTF. CDR3 DNA sequence: TGTGCCAGCAGAGGGACAGGACTCTACTATGGCTACACCTTC.

The J gene is TRBJ2-2, the V gene TRBV29-1; no reliable D call. This CDR3 region has 14 residues. Trimming stripped 4 bases from V and 6 bases from J, with 15 bases between. Germline V gene data show CDR1 as SQVTM and CDR2 as ANQGSEA. This CDR3 reads CSVGSHLGSGELFF. CDR3 nucleotide sequence: TGCAGCGTTGGGAGTCACCTCGGGTCCGGGGAGCTGTTTTTT.